This is a list of T cell receptor beta chains from one sample in a study of response to subunit inactivated influenza vaccine. One entry per CDR3 protein results from TCRdb running MiXCR on the RT-PCR reads. The repertoire holds roughly 650,000 distinct CDR3 sequences, with about a sixth as singletons. Sequenced material: PBMCs from blood, taken 12 days after vaccination. Receptors originate from a man between 50 and 59 years old who received an inactivated influenza vaccine. Each CDR3 is given without its conserved first and last residue.

ASSQDIAGGRETQY TRBV4-3
ASSLAGAVTYEQY TRBV5-1
ATKGPNQETQY TRBV24-1
SARTSLAGDSSGELF TRBV20-1
ASSPDGSANYGYT TRBV12-3/TRBV12-4
SARDGTIDTQY TRBV29-1
SARDRAGTYNEQF TRBV20-1
ASSLSGHRAGYEQY TRBV27
ASTPGTEETQY TRBV28
ASRMDRDTEAF TRBV2
AWSVLGQHTEAF TRBV30
ASSRTVIYNSPLH TRBV6-1
ASSLQGADGYT TRBV27
ASSLGSGQEYEQY TRBV7-2
ASSYADTQY TRBV5-6
SARDFQTSGFRETQY TRBV20-1
ASRETGGIGNTIY TRBV12-3/TRBV12-4
SATLFKGAVTDTQY TRBV20-1
ASSPPRGLGNYGYT TRBV7-2
ATQGGAGTGELF TRBV12-3/TRBV12-4
ASSLTSGARDTQY TRBV7-2
ASRPIGLKLAKNIQY TRBV7-9
ASSPPRTGQNIQY TRBV18
SARDRNFRETQY TRBV29-1
ASSQDWSGTKNIQY TRBV4-3
ASSLLTGMSSFPLNIQY TRBV5-1
ASSPDRDGRGTQY TRBV27
ASSPRSSLGENIQY TRBV18
ASSFSSGMAYEQY TRBV7-2
ASSLAGTQGQETQY TRBV5-1
AISELQGADEQY TRBV10-3
ASSPRPGGRSEKLF TRBV7-2